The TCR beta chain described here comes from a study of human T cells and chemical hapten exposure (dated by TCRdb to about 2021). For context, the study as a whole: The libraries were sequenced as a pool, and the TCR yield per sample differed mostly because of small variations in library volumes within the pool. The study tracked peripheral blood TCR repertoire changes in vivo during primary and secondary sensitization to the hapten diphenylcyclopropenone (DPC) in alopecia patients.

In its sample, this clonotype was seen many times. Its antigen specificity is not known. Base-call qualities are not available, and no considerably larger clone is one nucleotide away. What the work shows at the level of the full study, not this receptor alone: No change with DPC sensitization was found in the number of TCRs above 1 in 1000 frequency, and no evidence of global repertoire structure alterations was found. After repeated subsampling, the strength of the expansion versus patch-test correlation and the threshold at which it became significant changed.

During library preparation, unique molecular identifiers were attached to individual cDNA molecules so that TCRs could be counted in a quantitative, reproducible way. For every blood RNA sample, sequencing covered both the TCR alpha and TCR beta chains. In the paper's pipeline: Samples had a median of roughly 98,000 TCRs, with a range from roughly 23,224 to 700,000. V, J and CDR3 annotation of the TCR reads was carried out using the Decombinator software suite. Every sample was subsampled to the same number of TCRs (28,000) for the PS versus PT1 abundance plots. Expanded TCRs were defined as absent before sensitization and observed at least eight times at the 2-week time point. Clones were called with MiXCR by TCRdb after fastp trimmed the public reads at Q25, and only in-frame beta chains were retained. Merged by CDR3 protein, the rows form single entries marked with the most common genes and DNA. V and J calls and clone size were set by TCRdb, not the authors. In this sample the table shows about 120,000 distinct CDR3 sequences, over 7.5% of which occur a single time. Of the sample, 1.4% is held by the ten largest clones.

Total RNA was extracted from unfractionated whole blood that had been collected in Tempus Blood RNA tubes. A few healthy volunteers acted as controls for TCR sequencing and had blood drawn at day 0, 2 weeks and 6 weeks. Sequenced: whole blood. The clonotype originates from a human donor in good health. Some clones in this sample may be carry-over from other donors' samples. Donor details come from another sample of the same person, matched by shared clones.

The DNA is TGTGCCAGCAGCTATAGGGCCAGGACCTACGAGCAGTACTTC. It is translated as CASSYRARTYEQYF. The rearranged chain carries TRBV3-1 and TRBJ2-7; the D segment cannot be called with confidence. CDR1 and CDR2, per the germline V gene (reference sequence), are LGHDT and YNNKEL. V is clipped by 5 bases and J by 2 bases, and the sequence between their germline boundaries is 13 bases long. From its cysteine to its phenylalanine, the CDR3 spans 14 amino acids. The read is trimmed to its CDR3 DNA, 42 bases read in frame from base 1.